This T cell receptor (beta chain) was obtained from a study of Ad26.COV2.S vaccination and SARS-CoV-2 variants. CDR1 and CDR2 (germline): SGHAT, FQNNGV. This CDR3 comprises 16 residues. V lost 4 bases and J lost 4; bases outside the gene matches: 10. The sample's treatment: around 19 received Ad26.COV2.S at low or high dose, single or two shots; several received placebo; per-sample allocation not given. The samples were gathered on day 63 after the first injection of vaccine or placebo. Repertoires were generated with immunoSEQ multiplex PCR, while TCRdb's copy carries only in-frame clones and drops some. The sample has about 680,000 clones, 80% to 90% seen once.

The receptor was isolated from a person aged 18-60 years who received the Ad26.COV2.S COVID-19 vaccine or a placebo. Sequenced here: peripheral blood, sampled in a trial of Ad26.COV2.S vaccine versus placebo. The V and J genes are TRBV11-2 and TRBJ2-1; 7 nucleotides align to TRBD2. The CDR3 DNA reads TGTGCCAGCAGCTCTGTCCTAGCGGCCAGGTACAATGAGCAGTTCTTC. The encoded protein is CASSSVLAARYNEQFF.